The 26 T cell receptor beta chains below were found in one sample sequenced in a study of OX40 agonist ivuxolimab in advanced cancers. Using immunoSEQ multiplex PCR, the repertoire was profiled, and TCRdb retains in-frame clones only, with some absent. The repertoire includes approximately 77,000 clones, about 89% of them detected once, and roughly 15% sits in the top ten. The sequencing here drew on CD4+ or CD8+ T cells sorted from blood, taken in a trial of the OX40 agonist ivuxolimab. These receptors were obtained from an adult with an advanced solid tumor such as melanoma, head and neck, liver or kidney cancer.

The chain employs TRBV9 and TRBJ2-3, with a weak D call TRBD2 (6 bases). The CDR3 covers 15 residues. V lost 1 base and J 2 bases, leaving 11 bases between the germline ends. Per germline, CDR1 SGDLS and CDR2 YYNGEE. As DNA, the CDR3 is TGTGCCAGCAGCGTATTCGCGGGACCCACAGATACGCAGTATTTT. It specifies CASSVFAGPTDTQYF. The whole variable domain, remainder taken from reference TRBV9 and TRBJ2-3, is DSGVTQTPKHLITATGQRVTLRCSPRSGDLSVYWYQQSLDQGLQFLIQYYNGEERAKGNILERFSAQQFPDLHSELNLSSLELGDSALYFCASSVFAGPTDTQYFGPGTRLTVL.

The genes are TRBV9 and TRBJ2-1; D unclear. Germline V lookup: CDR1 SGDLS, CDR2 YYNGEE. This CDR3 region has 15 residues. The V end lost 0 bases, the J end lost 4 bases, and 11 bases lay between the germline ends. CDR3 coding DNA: TGTGCCAGCAGCGTAGAAGCTTCGATATACAATGAGCAGTTCTTC. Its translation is CASSVEASIYNEQFF.

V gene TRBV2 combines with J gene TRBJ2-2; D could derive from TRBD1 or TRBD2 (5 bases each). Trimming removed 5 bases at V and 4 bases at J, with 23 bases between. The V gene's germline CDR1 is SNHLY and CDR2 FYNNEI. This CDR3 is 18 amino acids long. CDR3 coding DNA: TGTGCCAGCAGTATCGGGACCTCGTTTGTCCTCTTCACCGGGGAGCTGTTTTTT. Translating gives CASSIGTSFVLFTGELFF.

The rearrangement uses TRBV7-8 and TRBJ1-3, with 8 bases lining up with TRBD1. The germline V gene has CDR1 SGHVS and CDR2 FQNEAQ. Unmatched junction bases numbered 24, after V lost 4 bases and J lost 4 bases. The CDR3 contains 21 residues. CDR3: CASSSGPTGTGPQKYGNTIYF. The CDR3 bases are TGTGCCAGCAGCTCAGGGCCCACCGGGACAGGACCGCAAAAATACGGAAACACCATATATTTT.

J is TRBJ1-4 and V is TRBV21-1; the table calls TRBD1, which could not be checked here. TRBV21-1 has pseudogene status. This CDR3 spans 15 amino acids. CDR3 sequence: CASSKESRGLEKLFF. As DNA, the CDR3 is TGTGCCAGCAGCAAAGAGAGCAGGGGGCTAGAAAAACTGTTTTTT.

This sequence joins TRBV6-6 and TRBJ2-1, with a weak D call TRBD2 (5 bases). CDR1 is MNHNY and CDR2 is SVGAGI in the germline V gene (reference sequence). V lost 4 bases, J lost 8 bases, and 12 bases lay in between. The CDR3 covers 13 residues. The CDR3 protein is CASSSSLAYEQFF. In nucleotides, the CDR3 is TGTGCCAGCAGTTCCTCCCTAGCATATGAGCAGTTCTTC.

In DNA, the CDR3 is TGTGCCAGCAGTCCGTCTCGGGGGGGGAATCAGCCCCAGCATTTT. This encodes CASSPSRGGNQPQHF. The chain combines TRBV27 with TRBJ1-5; weak D call: TRBD1 (5 bases). CDR3 length equals 15 residues. Between the trimmed V and J ends, which lost 5 bases and 4 bases, there was a span of 15 bases. Germline-derived CDR1 and CDR2 are MNHEY and SMNVEV (reference sequence).

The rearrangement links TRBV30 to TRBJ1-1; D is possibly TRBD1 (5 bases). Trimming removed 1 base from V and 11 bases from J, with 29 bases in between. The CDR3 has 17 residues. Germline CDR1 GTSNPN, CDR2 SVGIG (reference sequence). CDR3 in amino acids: CAWSGLLFGRDELRAFF. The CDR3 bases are TGTGCCTGGAGTGGGCTTCTATTTGGCAGGGACGAGCTGCGTGCTTTCTTT.

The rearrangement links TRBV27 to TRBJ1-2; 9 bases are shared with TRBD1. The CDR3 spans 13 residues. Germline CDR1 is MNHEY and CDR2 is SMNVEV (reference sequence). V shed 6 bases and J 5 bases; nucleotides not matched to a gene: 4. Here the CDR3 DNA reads TGTGCCAGCAGGGCGGGACAGGGATATGGCTACACCTTC. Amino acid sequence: CASRAGQGYGYTF.

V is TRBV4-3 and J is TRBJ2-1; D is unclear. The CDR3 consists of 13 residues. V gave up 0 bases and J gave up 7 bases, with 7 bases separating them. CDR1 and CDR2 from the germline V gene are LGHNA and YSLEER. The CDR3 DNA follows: TGCGCCAGCAGCCAAGATCACACGAATGAGCAGTTCTTC. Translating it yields CASSQDHTNEQFF.

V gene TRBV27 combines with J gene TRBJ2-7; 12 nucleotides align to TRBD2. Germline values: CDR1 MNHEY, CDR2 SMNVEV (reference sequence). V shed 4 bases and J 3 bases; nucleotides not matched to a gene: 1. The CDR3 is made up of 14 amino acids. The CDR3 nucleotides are TGTGCCAGCAGTTCTAGCGGGAGGGTCTACGAGCAGTACTTC. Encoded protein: CASSSSGRVYEQYF.

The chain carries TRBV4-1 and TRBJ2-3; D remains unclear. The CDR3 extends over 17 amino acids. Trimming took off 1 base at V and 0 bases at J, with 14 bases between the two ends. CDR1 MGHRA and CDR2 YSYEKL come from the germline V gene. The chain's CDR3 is CASSQVSPAPSTDTQYF. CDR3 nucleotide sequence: TGCGCCAGCAGCCAAGTATCCCCCGCTCCTAGCACAGATACGCAGTATTTT.

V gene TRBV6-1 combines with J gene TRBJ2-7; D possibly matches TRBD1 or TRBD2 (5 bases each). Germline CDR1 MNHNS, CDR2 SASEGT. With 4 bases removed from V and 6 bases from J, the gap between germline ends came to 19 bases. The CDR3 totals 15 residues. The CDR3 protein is CASSVDDTGPLEQYF. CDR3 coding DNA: TGTGCCAGCAGTGTGGACGACACGGGGCCACTCGAGCAGTACTTC.

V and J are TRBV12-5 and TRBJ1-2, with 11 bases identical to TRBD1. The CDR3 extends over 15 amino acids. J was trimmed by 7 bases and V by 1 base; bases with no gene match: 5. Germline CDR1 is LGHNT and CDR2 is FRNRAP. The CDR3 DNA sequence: TGTGCTAGTGGTTTGGGCGCCGGGACAGGGGGTGGCTACACCTTC. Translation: CASGLGAGTGGGYTF.

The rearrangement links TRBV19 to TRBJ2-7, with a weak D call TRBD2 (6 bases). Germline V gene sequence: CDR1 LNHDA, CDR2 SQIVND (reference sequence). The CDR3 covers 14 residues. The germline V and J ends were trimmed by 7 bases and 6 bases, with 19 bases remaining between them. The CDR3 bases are TGTGCCAGTACCCTCGGGAGCAACTTCCGCGAGCAGTACTTC. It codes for CASTLGSNFREQYF. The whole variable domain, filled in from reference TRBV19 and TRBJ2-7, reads DGGITQSPKYLFRKEGQNVTLSCEQNLNHDAMYWYRQDPGQGLRLIYYSQIVNDFQKGDIAEGYSVSREKKESFPLTVTSAQKNPTAFYLCASTLGSNFREQYFGPGTRLTVT.

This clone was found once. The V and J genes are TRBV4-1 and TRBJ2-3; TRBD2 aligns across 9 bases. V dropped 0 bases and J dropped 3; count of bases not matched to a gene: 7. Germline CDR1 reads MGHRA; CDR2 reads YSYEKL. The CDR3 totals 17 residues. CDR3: CASSQDREREVTDTQYF. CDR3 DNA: TGCGCCAGCAGCCAAGATCGGGAGCGGGAGGTAACAGATACGCAGTATTTT.

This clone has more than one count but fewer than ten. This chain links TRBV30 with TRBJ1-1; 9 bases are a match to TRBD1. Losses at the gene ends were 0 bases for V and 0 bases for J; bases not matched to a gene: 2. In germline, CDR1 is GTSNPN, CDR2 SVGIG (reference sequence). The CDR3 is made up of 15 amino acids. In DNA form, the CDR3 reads TGTGCCTGGAGTGTCCGGGACAGGGTGAACACTGAAGCTTTCTTT. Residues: CAWSVRDRVNTEAFF.

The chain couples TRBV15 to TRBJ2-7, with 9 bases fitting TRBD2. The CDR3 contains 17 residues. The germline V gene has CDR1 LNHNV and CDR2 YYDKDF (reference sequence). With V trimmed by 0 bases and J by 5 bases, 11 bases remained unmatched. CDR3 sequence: CATSRDGGRVRIDEQYF. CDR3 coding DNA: TGTGCCACCAGCAGAGATGGCGGGAGGGTGCGGATCGACGAGCAGTACTTC.

The CDR3 sequence is CASSQEDRMNTEAFF. Written as DNA, the CDR3 is TGCGCCAGCAGCCAAGAGGACAGGATGAACACTGAAGCTTTCTTT. The rearrangement uses TRBV4-1 and TRBJ1-1, with 7 bases aligning to TRBD1. V lost 0 bases to trimming and J lost 0 bases; unmatched junction nucleotides: 1. In germline, CDR1 is MGHRA, CDR2 YSYEKL. There are 15 residues in the CDR3.

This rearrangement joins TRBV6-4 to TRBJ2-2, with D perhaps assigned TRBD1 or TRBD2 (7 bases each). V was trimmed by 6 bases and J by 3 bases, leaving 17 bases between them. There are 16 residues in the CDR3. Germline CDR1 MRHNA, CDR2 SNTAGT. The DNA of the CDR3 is TGTGCCAGCAGCCAGACTCCAGGGGGGGACACCGGGGAGCTGTTTTTT. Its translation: CASSQTPGGDTGELFF.

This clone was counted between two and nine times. In DNA, the CDR3 is TGCGCCAGCAGTCACGGGACAGGGGAGGTTTTCAATGAGCAGTTCTTC. As protein: CASSHGTGEVFNEQFF. This chain joins TRBV23-1 and TRBJ2-1; the match to TRBD1 covers 10 bases. TRBV23-1 has ORF status, its function being uncertain. This CDR3 has 16 residues. The trim removed 3 bases at V and 6 bases at J, leaving 8 bases unmatched.

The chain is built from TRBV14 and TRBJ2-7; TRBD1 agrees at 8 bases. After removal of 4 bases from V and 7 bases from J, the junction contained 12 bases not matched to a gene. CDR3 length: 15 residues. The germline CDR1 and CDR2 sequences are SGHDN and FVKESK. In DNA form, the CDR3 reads TGTGCCAGCAGCCCTTACGGGACAGGTATGAAAGAGCAGTACTTC. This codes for CASSPYGTGMKEQYF.

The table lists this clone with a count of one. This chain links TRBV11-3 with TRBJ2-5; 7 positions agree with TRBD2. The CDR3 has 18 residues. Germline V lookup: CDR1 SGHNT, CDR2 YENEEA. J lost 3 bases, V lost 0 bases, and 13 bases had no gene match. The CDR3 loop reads CASSLDRGASGVEETQYF. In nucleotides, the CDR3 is TGTGCCAGCAGCTTAGATCGAGGGGCTAGCGGAGTCGAAGAGACCCAGTACTTC.

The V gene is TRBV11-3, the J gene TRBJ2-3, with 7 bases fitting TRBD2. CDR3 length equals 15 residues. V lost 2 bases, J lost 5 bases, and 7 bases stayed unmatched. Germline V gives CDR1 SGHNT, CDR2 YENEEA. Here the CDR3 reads CASSLYVGEGDTQYF. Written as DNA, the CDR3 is TGTGCCAGCAGCTTATACGTAGGGGAGGGAGATACGCAGTATTTT.

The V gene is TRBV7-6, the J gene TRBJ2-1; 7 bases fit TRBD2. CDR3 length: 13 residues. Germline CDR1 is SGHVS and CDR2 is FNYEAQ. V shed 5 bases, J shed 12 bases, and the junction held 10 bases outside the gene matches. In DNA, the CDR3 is TGTGCCAGCAGCATCCAGGGTCCTAGCGGGCAGTTCTTC. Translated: CASSIQGPSGQFF.

CDR3 DNA: TGTGCCATCAGTGAGCCGGGGAAGAGCTCTTGGAATAATTCACCCCTCCACTTT. It translates to CAISEPGKSSWNNSPLHF. This chain connects TRBV10-3 to TRBJ1-6, with no clear D. This CDR3 has 18 residues. CDR1 is ENHRY and CDR2 is SYGVKD in the germline V gene. Trimming shortened V by 2 bases and J by 5 bases, and 19 bases separated the two germline ends.